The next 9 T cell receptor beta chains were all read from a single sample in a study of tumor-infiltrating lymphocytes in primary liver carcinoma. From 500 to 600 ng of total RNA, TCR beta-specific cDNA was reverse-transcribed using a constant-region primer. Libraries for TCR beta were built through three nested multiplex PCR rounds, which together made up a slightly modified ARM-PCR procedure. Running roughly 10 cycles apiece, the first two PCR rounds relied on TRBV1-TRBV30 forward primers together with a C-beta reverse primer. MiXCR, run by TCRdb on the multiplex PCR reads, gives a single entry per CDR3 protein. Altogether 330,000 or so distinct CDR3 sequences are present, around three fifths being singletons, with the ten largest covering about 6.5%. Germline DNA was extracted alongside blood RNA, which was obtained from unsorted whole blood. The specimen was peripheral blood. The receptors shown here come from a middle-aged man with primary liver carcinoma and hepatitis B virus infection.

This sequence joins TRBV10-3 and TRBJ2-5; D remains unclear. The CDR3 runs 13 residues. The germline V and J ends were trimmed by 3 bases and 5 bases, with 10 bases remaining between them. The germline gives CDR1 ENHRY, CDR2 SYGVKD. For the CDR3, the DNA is TGTGCCATCAGTGATTTAGAGCTCGAGACCCAGTACTTC. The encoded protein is CAISDLELETQYF.

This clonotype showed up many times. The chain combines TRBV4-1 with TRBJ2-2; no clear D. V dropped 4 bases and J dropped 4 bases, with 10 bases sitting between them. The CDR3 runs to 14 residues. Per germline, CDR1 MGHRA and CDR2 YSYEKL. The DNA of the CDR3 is TGCGCCAGCAGCCGCGCGACCAGCACCGGGGAGCTGTTTTTT. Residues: CASSRATSTGELFF.

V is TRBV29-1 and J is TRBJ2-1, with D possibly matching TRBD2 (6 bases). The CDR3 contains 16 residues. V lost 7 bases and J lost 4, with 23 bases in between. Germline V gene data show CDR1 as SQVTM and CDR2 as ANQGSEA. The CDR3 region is CSAQAATGGAYNEQFF. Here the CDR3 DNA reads TGCAGCGCCCAGGCCGCGACTGGCGGGGCTTACAATGAGCAGTTCTTC.

In nucleotides, the CDR3 is TGTGCCAGCAGCTTCACTTGGTCCGGGGAGCTGTTTTTT. Encoded protein: CASSFTWSGELFF. This chain joins TRBV5-6 and TRBJ2-2; D remains ambiguous. Germline CDR1 reads SGHDT; CDR2 reads YYEEEE. This CDR3 spans 13 amino acids. V was cut by 2 bases and J by 6 bases, with 8 bases left in between.

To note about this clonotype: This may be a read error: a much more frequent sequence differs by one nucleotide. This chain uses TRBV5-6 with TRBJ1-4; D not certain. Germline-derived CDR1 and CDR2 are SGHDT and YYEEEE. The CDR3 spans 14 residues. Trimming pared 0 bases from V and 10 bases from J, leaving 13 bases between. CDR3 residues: CASSLGRALGKLFF. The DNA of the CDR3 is TGTGCCAGCAGCTTGGGGCGGGCTCTCGGAAAACTGTTTTTT.

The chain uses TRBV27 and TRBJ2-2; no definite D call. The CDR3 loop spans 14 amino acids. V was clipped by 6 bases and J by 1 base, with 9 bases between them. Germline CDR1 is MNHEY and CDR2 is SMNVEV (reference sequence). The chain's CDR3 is CASRPGENTGELFF. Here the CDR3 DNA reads TGTGCCAGCAGACCGGGCGAGAACACCGGGGAGCTGTTTTTT.

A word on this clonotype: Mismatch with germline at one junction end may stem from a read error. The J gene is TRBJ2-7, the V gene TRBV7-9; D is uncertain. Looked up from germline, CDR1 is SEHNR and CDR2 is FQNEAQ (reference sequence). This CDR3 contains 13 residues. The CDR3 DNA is TGTGCCAACAGCTTAGCAGAGGCTCACGAGCAGTACTTC. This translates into CANSLAEAHEQYF.

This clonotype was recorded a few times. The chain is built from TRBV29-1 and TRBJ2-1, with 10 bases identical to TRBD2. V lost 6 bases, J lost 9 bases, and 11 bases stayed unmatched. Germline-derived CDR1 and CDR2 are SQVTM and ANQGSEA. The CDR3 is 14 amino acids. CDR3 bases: TGCAGCGTGTCGGGACTAGCGAGAAGGGTTGAGCAGTTCTTC. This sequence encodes CSVSGLARRVEQFF.

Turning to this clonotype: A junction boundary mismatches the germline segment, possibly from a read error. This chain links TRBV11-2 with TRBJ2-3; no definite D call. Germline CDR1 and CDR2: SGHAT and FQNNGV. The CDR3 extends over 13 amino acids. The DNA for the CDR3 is TGTGCCGGCAGCCTACCTAGCACAGATACGCAGTATTTT. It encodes CAGSLPSTDTQYF.